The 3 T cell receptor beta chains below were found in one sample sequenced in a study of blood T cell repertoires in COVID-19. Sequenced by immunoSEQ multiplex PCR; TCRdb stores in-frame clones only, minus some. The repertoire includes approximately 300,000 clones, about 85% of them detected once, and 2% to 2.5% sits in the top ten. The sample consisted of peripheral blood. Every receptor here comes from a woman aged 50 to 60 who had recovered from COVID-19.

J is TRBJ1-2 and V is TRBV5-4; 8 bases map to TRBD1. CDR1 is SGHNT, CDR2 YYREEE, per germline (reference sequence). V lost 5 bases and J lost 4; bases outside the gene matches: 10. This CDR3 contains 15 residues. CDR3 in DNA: TGTGCCAGCAGTGGGACAGGAGGGGTGCGCTATGGCTACACCTTC. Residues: CASSGTGGVRYGYTF.

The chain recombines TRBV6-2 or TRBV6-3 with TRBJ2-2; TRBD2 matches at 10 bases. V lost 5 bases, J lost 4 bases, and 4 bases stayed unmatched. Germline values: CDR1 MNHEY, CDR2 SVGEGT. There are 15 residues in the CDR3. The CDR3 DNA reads TGTGCCAGCAGTGGACTAGCGGTCTTCACCGGGGAGCTGTTTTTT. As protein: CASSGLAVFTGELFF.

In DNA, the CDR3 is TGCGCCAGCAGCTTGTTACTAGCGGGCAACACCGGGGAGCTGTTTTTT. Translation: CASSLLLAGNTGELFF. The chain carries TRBV5-1 and TRBJ2-2, with TRBD2 matching over 9 bases. Looked up from germline, CDR1 is SGHRS and CDR2 is YFSETQ. CDR3 length: 16 amino acids. J was trimmed by 2 bases and V by 1 base; bases with no gene match: 3.